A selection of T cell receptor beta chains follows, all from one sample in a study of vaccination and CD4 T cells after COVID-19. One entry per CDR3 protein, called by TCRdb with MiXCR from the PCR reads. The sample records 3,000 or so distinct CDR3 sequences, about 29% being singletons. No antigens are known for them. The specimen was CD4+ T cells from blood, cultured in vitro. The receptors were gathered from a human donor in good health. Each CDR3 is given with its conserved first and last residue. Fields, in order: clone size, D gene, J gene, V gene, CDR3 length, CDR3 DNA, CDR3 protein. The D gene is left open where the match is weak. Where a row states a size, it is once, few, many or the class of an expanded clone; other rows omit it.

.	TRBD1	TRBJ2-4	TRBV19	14	TGTGCCAGTAGTCGTCCCGGGACAGGACACATTCAGTACTTC	CASSRPGTGHIQYF
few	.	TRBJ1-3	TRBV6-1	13	TGTGCCAGCAGATCAGGGGTCGGAAACACCATATATTTT	CASRSGVGNTIYF
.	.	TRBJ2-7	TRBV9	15	TGTGCCAGCAGCGGACGATCGGATCCCTCATCCGAGCAGTACTTC	CASSGRSDPSSEQYF
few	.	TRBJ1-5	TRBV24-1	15	TGTGCCACCAGTGATCCGAAGGGAGGGAATCAGCCCCAGCATTTT	CATSDPKGGNQPQHF
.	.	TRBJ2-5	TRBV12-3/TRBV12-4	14	TGTGCCAGCAGTCGAACCACAGAGGAGAGGACCCAGTACTTC	CASSRTTEERTQYF
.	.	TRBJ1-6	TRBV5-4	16	TGTGCCAGCAGCTCGCCCGGGACTGATGAAAATTCACCCCTCCACTTT	CASSSPGTDENSPLHF
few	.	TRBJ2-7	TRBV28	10	TGTGCCAGCAGCGGGGACGAGCAGTACTTC	CASSGDEQYF
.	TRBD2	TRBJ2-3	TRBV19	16	TGTGCCAGTAGTCCCTCTAGCGGGGGATACACAGATACGCAGTATTTT	CASSPSSGGYTDTQYF
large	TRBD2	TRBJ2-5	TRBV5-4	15	TGTGCCAGCAGCTTGGTTCTAGCGGGTCAAGAGACCCAGTACTTC	CASSLVLAGQETQYF
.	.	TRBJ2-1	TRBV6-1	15	TGTGCCAGCACTCCCCCCGGGCGGACCTACAATGAGCAGTTCTTC	CASTPPGRTYNEQFF
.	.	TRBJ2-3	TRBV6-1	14	TGTGCCAGCAGTGAAGGAGGGTACACAGATACGCAGTATTTT	CASSEGGYTDTQYF
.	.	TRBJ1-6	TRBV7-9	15	TGTGCCAGCAGCTTAGGTGGGGGAAGTAATTCACCCCTCCACTTT	CASSLGGGSNSPLHF
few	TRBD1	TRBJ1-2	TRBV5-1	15	TGCGCCAGCAGACGAACTCAGGGGGGCGGCTATGGCTACACCTTC	CASRRTQGGGYGYTF
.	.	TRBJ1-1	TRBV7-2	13	TGTGCCAGCAGCGCAGTGGGAGCCACTGAAGCTTTCTTT	CASSAVGATEAFF
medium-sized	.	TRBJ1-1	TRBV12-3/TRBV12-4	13	TGTGCCAGCAGTTTCCAGGGCGGGACTGAAGCTTTCTTT	CASSFQGGTEAFF
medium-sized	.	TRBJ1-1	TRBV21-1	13	TGTGCCAGCAGCAAAGCGGCGGGGTATGAAGCTTTCTTT	CASSKAAGYEAFF
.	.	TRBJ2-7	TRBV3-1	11	TGTGCCAGCGGGGAGTGGCGCGAGCAGTACTTC	CASGEWREQYF
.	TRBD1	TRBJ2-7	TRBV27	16	TGTGCCAGCAGAAATAATCCGGGACAGGGAACCTACGAGCAGTACTTC	CASRNNPGQGTYEQYF
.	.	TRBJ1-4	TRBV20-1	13	TGCAGTGCTAGAGCGCTTAGGGTGGGAAAACTGTTTTTT	CSARALRVGKLFF
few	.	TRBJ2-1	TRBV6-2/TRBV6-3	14	TGTGCCAGCAGTTACCCTCTTACAGTCAATGAGCAGTTCTTC	CASSYPLTVNEQFF
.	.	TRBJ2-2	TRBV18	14	TGTGCCAGCTCACCTAACTTTAACACCGGGGAGCTGTTTTTT	CASSPNFNTGELFF
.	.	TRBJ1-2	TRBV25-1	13	TGTGCCAGCAGTGAATTTGAGGGCGCCGGCTACACCTTC	CASSEFEGAGYTF
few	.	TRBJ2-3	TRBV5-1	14	TGCGCCAGCAGCCCGGGGGGCCCCGCAGATACGCAGTATTTT	CASSPGGPADTQYF
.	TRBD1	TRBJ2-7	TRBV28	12	TGTGCCAGCAGTTTATGGGGGGACAGGCCTGACTTC	CASSLWGDRPDF
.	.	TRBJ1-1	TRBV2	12	TGTGCCAGCAGTGTAGGAGGGACTGAAGCTTTCTTT	CASSVGGTEAFF
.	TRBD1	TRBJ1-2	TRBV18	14	TGTGCCAGCTCACCGGGACAGTATAACTATGGCTACACCTTC	CASSPGQYNYGYTF
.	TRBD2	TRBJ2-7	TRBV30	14	TGTGCCTGGAGGCTATCTGGGGGGGCCTACGAGCAGTACTTC	CAWRLSGGAYEQYF
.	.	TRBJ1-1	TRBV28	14	TGTGCCAGCACCCCGGAGGGTAGGGAAACTGAAGCTTTCTTT	CASTPEGRETEAFF
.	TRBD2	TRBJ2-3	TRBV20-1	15	TGCAGTGCTCGACTAGCGGACCTTAGCACAGATACGCAGTATTTT	CSARLADLSTDTQYF
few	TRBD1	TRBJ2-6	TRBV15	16	TGTGCCACCAGCAGACGGACAGGGACTGGGGCCAACGTCCTGACTTTC	CATSRRTGTGANVLTF
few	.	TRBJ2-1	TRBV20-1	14	TGCAGTGCTAGCCCGGGGGCGGGTTACAGGGGGCAGTTCTTC	CSASPGAGYRGQFF
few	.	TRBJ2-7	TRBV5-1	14	TGCGCCAGCAGCTTGGAGGGGGGGCGGGACGAGCAGTACTTC	CASSLEGGRDEQYF
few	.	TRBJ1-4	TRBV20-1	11	TGCAGTGCAAGGGGGACTGAAAAACTGTTTTTT	CSARGTEKLFF
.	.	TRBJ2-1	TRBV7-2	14	TGTGCCAGCAGCTTTTTTTCCGGTCCGGATGAGCAGTTCTTC	CASSFFSGPDEQFF
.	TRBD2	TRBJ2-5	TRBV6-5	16	TGTGCCAGCAGTTACCCTAGCGGGGGGTCCGGAGAGACCCAGTACTTC	CASSYPSGGSGETQYF
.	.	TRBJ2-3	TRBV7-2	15	TGTGCCAGCAGTTACAGGGTGGAGGGAGCAGATACGCAGTATTTT	CASSYRVEGADTQYF
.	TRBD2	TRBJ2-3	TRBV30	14	TGTGCCTGGAAGGCTAGCGGGAGCCCGGATACGCAGTATTTT	CAWKASGSPDTQYF
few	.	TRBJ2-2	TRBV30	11	TGTGCCTGGGAGAACACCGGGGAGCTGTTTTTT	CAWENTGELFF
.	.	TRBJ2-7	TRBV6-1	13	TGTGCCAGCAGGCAAGGGGACCTCTACGAGCAGTACTTC	CASRQGDLYEQYF